The 4 T cell receptor beta chains given below trace back to one sample, sequenced in a study of blood T cell repertoires in COVID-19. Sequencing used immunoSEQ multiplex PCR; TCRdb keeps in-frame clones, though not all of them. In the table there are 300,000 to 350,000 clones, roughly 90% of which are singletons. The sequenced material came from peripheral blood. The receptors were sampled from a woman in her seventies with COVID-19, enrolled during active disease.

The genes are TRBV30 and TRBJ1-5; 7 nucleotides agree with TRBD1. The CDR3 sequence is 15 residues long. Germline values: CDR1 GTSNPN, CDR2 SVGIG (reference sequence). With 2 bases clipped from V and 5 bases from J, the junction kept 9 bases outside the gene matches. The CDR3 region is CAWSPSGQLHQPQHF. As DNA, the CDR3 is TGTGCCTGGAGTCCATCGGGACAGCTCCATCAGCCCCAGCATTTT.

The genes are TRBV4-1 and TRBJ2-1; 9 nucleotides match TRBD2. The V gene end was trimmed by 4 bases and the J gene end by 6 bases; junction bases not matched to a gene: 13. There are 17 residues in the CDR3. CDR1 MGHRA and CDR2 YSYEKL come from the germline V gene. The CDR3 nucleotides read TGCGCCAGCAGCCCTGCCTCAAGGCAGCGGGGGGCCAATGAGCAGTTCTTC. It yields the protein CASSPASRQRGANEQFF.

As regards this clone: The same CDR3 also results from other DNA sequences found in this sample. This rearrangement joins TRBV19 to TRBJ2-5; 10 bases are shared with TRBD1. From germline, CDR1 is LNHDA and CDR2 SQIVND (reference sequence). This CDR3 is 14 amino acids long. V gave up 5 bases and J gave up 5 bases; unmatched junction bases: 5. The CDR3 is CASSGQGVGETQYF. For the CDR3, the DNA is TGTGCCAGTAGTGGACAGGGGGTAGGGGAGACCCAGTACTTC.

The chain links TRBV7-2 to TRBJ2-7, with 8 bases that match TRBD1. With V trimmed by 6 bases and J by 6 bases, 10 bases remained unmatched. There are 14 residues in the CDR3. CDR1 and CDR2 from the germline V gene are SGHTA and FQGNSA. The CDR3 sequence is CASSPGTGFSEQYF. DNA of the CDR3: TGTGCCAGCAGTCCCGGGACAGGCTTTAGCGAGCAGTACTTC.